The 16 T cell receptor beta chains in this list originate from one sample, sequenced in a study of low-dose radiotherapy and immunotherapy resistance in tumors. cDNA synthesis used a TRAV/TRBV-specific primer set for both chains. TCRs were put through about 20 PCR cycles of amplification with Phusion. A constant-region primer and the V-primer adapter served as the primer pair. TCRdb re-called the reads through MiXCR, storing one row per CDR3 protein. The sample gives over 65,000 distinct CDR3 sequences, 15% to 20% of which show up once; about 2.5% is in the top ten. As for time point: before trial treatment. Sequenced here: PBMCs, sampled before treatment. Source of these receptors: a male donor with prostate cancer.

This clonotype occurred many times. The genes are TRBV7-9 and TRBJ2-6; TRBD2 agrees at 11 bases. Germline CDR1 and CDR2: SEHNR and FQNEAQ (reference sequence). The V segment lost 8 bases and the J segment 0 bases; nucleotides outside the gene matches: 6. CDR3 size: 17 residues. CDR3 residues: CASPGTSGFSGANVLTF. The CDR3 bases are TGTGCCAGCCCCGGGACTAGCGGTTTCTCTGGGGCCAACGTCCTGACTTTC.

The chain joins TRBV6-2 or TRBV6-3 to TRBJ2-5, with a weak D call TRBD2 (6 bases). CDR3 size: 13 residues. The V gene lost 8 bases and the J gene lost 2 bases, with 12 bases spanning the gap. Germline V gene lookup returns CDR1 MNHEY and CDR2 SVGEGT. In DNA form, the CDR3 reads TGTGCCAGCCGGGGGACCAGTCAAGAGACCCAGTACTTC. Its translation: CASRGTSQETQYF.

This clonotype appeared many times. The rearrangement joins TRBV27 to TRBJ1-1, with D unclear. V gave up 6 bases and J gave up 4 bases, with 12 bases separating them. The CDR3 is made up of 13 amino acids. Looked up from germline, CDR1 is MNHEY and CDR2 is SMNVEV (reference sequence). The CDR3 protein is CASSATVGTEAFF. In DNA, the CDR3 is TGTGCCAGCAGCGCTACAGTTGGCACTGAAGCTTTCTTT.

This clonotype was seen many times. The genes are TRBV11-3 and TRBJ2-2; 12 bases align to TRBD2. There are 17 residues in the CDR3. Losses at the gene ends were 5 bases for V and 0 bases for J; bases not matched to a gene: 4. The germline gives CDR1 SGHNT, CDR2 YENEEA. CDR3 DNA: TGTGCCAGCAGCCCTGCTAGCGGGGGGGCGAACACCGGGGAGCTGTTTTTT. Its protein is CASSPASGGANTGELFF.

About this clonotype: Since a much larger clone is just one base distant, this may be a read error. The chain joins TRBV19 to TRBJ2-1; maybe TRBD2 (6 bases). From germline, CDR1 is LNHDA and CDR2 SQIVND (reference sequence). This CDR3 comprises 15 residues. The CDR3 spells CVSSMGSGPHGEQFF. DNA for the CDR3: TGTGTCAGTAGTATGGGGAGCGGGCCCCACGGGGAGCAGTTCTTC.

Ten or more counts support this clonotype. This chain's CDR3 is CSARDERPSSGDYYNEQFF. DNA for the CDR3: TGCAGTGCTAGAGATGAACGCCCCTCTAGCGGGGACTACTACAATGAGCAGTTCTTC. The chain joins TRBV20-1 to TRBJ2-1, with 9 bases that match TRBD2. The CDR3 totals 19 residues. The trim removed 0 bases at V and 3 bases at J, leaving 15 bases unmatched. Germline V lookup: CDR1 DFQATT, CDR2 SNEGSKA (reference sequence).

A word on this clonotype: Possible read error: a much larger clone is one base away. The chain combines TRBV7-9 with TRBJ1-3, with 8 bases fitting TRBD1. Germline CDR1 SEHNR, CDR2 FQNEAQ (reference sequence). V shed 1 base, J shed 1 base, and the junction held 6 bases outside the gene matches. The CDR3 is 17 amino acids. In DNA form, the CDR3 reads TGTGCCAGCAGCTTAGGGGCAGGGGGCCTTTCTGGAAACACCATATATTTT. This encodes CASSLGAGGLSGNTIYF.

This clonotype was observed at least ten times. The rearrangement uses TRBV20-1 and TRBJ2-5; 7 bases match TRBD2. Germline-derived CDR1 and CDR2 are DFQATT and SNEGSKA (reference sequence). The V and J ends lost 7 bases and 4 bases, in that order; junction bases with no gene match: 6. The CDR3 covers 12 residues. In DNA, the CDR3 is TGCAGTGGCCGGGGGAGGGGAGAGACCCAGTACTTC. Protein: CSGRGRGETQYF.

This clonotype was counted ten times or more. This chain links TRBV9 with TRBJ2-5; no firm D call. CDR1 is SGDLS, CDR2 YYNGEE, per germline. There are 14 residues in the CDR3. Trimming left V 1 base short and J 1 base short, with 8 bases between. DNA of the CDR3: TGTGCCAGCAGCGTAACCGTGGGCCAAGAGACCCAGTACTTC. This encodes CASSVTVGQETQYF. Using reference TRBV9 and TRBJ2-5 for the parts outside the CDR3, the full variable domain is DSGVTQTPKHLITATGQRVTLRCSPRSGDLSVYWYQQSLDQGLQFLIQYYNGEERAKGNILERFSAQQFPDLHSELNLSSLELGDSALYFCASSVTVGQETQYFGPGTRLLVL.

This clonotype appeared many times. The chain carries TRBV29-1 and TRBJ1-2; D might be TRBD1 (6 bases). The CDR3 consists of 14 residues. Germline CDR1 and CDR2: SQVTM and ANQGSEA. V shed 2 bases and J shed 6 bases, with 16 bases lying between them. The CDR3: CSVERVGQGNGYTF. In nucleotides, the CDR3 is TGCAGCGTTGAAAGGGTCGGCCAGGGGAATGGCTACACCTTC.

This clonotype was recorded many times. This chain joins TRBV20-1 and TRBJ2-5; the match to TRBD2 covers 7 bases. This CDR3 region has 14 residues. The V gene's germline CDR1 is DFQATT and CDR2 SNEGSKA (reference sequence). After removal of 1 base from V and 1 base from J, the junction contained 3 bases not matched to a gene. CDR3 sequence (DNA): TGCAGTGCTAGAGGGGGGGGGTCCCAAGAGACCCAGTACTTC. Its protein product is CSARGGGSQETQYF.

In regard to this clonotype: It is unclear where the CDR3 begins or ends on the DNA, so no DNA is shown, and the CDR3 is as TCRdb lists it. V and J are TRBV3-1 and TRBJ2-2. Germline CDR1 LGHDT, CDR2 YNNKEL (reference sequence). A total of 12 residues make up the CDR3, ends included. Here the CDR3 reads CASSQAGGSCFF.

This clonotype occurred many times. This chain joins TRBV20-1 and TRBJ2-3; D remains ambiguous. CDR3 length: 14 residues. Trimming took off 3 bases at V and 0 bases at J, with 10 bases between the two ends. Per germline, CDR1 DFQATT and CDR2 SNEGSKA (reference sequence). Here the CDR3 DNA reads TGCAGTGCTAGTAGCTTCGAGAGCACAGATACGCAGTATTTT. This encodes CSASSFESTDTQYF.

This clonotype was observed at least ten times. This sequence joins TRBV10-3 and TRBJ2-3, with 9 bases lining up with TRBD2. This CDR3 is built from 16 residues. The germline V gene has CDR1 ENHRY and CDR2 SYGVKD. Trimming at V came to 6 bases and at J to 4 bases, leaving 11 bases not matched to a gene. CDR3 bases: TGTGCCATCAGGGAGAAGGCGGGGGGGCCTTCAGATACGCAGTATTTT. This sequence encodes CAIREKAGGPSDTQYF.

This clonotype was counted at least ten times. The V and J genes are TRBV7-8 and TRBJ2-2; D might be TRBD2 (5 bases). Germline CDR1 and CDR2: SGHVS and FQNEAQ. This CDR3 contains 14 residues. V lost 6 bases to trimming and J lost 0 bases, with 8 bases between them. As DNA, the CDR3 is TGTGCCAGCAGGTCTAGCACGAACACCGGGGAGCTGTTTTTT. It specifies CASRSSTNTGELFF.

The table lists this clonotype with many counts. This chain uses TRBV18 with TRBJ2-7, with 9 nucleotides matching TRBD2. The V gene's germline CDR1 is KGHSH and CDR2 LQKENI. The CDR3 runs 16 residues. After removal of 3 bases from V and 6 bases from J, the junction contained 12 bases not matched to a gene. The CDR3 region is CASSPPQRGALPEQYF. The CDR3 coding sequence is TGTGCCAGCTCACCGCCCCAGCGGGGGGCCCTCCCCGAGCAGTACTTC.